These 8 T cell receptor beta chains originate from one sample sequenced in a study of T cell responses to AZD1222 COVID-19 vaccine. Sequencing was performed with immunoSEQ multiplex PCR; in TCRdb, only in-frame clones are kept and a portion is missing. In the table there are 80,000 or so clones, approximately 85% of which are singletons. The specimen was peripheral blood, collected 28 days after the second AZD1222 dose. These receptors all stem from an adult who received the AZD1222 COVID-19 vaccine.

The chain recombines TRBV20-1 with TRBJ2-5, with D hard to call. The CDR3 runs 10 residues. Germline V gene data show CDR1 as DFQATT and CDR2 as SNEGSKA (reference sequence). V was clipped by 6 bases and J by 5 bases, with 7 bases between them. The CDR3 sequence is CSASLETQYF. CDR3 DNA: TGCAGTGCATCTCTGGAGACCCAGTACTTC.

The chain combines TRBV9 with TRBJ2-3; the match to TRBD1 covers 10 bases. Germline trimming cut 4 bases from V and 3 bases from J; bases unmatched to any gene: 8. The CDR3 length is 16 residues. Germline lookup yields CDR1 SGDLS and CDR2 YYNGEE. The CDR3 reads CASSSRQGARTDTQYF. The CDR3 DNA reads TGTGCCAGCAGCTCTCGACAGGGGGCGAGAACAGATACGCAGTATTTT.

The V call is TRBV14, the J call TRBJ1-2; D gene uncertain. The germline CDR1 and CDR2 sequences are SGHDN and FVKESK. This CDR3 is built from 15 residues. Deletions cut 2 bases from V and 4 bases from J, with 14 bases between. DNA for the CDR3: TGTGCCAGCAGCCAATTCAGCCGGGCCCTCTATGGCTACACCTTC. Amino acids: CASSQFSRALYGYTF.

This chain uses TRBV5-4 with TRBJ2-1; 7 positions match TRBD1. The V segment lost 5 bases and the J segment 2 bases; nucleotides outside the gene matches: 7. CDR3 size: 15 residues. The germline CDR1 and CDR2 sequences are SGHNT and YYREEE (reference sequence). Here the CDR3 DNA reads TGTGCCAGCAGTTACAGGGGATACACCTACAATGAGCAGTTCTTC. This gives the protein CASSYRGYTYNEQFF.

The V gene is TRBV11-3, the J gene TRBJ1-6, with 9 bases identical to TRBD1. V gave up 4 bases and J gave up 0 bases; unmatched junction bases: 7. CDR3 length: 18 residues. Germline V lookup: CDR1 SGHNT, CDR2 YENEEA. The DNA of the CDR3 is TGTGCCAGCAGCTCACGGACAGGGGTGAGCTCCTATAATTCACCCCTCCACTTT. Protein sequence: CASSSRTGVSSYNSPLHF.

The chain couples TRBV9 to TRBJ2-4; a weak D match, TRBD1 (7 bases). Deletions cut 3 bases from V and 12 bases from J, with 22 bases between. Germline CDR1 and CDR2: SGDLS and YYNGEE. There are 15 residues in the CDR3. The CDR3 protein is CASSGQSSQGGDQYF. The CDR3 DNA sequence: TGTGCCAGCAGCGGACAGTCCTCCCAGGGGGGCGATCAGTACTTC.

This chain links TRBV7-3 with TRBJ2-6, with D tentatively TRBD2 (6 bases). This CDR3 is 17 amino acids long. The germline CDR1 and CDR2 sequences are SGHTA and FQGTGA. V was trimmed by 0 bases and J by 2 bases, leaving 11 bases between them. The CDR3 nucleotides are TGTGCCAGCAGCTTAACGGGGGGTAATCCTGGGGCCAACGTCCTGACTTTC. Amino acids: CASSLTGGNPGANVLTF.

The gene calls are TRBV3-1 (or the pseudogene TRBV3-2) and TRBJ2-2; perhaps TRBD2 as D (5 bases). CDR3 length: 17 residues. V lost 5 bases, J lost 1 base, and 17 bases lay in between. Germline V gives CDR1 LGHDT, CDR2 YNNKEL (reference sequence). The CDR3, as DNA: TGTGCCAGCAGCTTCCTGGCCGCGACTATGAACACCGGGGAGCTGTTTTTT. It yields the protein CASSFLAATMNTGELFF.